There are a few counts of the clone carrying this TCR beta chain. As yet, its antigen is unknown. The entry originates in a study of cytomegalovirus exposure and HLA in healthy donors. Study-wide results and caveats: Published work reported that the classifier diagnosed cytomegalovirus status with high specificity and sensitivity. The authors confirmed in vitro that three CMV-associated chains were specific for CMV antigens.

CDR1 and CDR2 from the germline V gene are SGHVS and FQNEAQ. V lost 3 bases and J lost 0; bases outside the gene matches: 2. The CDR3 loop spans 16 amino acids. Libraries were prepared by immunoSEQ multiplex PCR; TCRdb keeps only in-frame clonotypes and omits some of them. The table lists some 190,000 clones, around nine tenths of them singletons, with around 7.2% in the top ten. V is TRBV7-8 and J is TRBJ1-1, with 12 nucleotides matching TRBD1. This receptor was taken from a man under 40 in good health and CMV-seropositive. The sample consisted of PBMCs. CDR3 bases: TGTGCCAGCAGCTTGGGGACAGGGGGCTTGAACACTGAAGCTTTCTTT. Amino acid sequence: CASSLGTGGLNTEAFF.